The 4 T cell receptor beta chains reported below all come from one sample, sequenced in a study of blood T cells in healthy people across ages. Then a second PCR, running roughly 6 to 12 cycles, was carried out with a sample-barcoded 5' primer and a J-beta primer mix. TCRdb re-called the 5' RACE reads with MiXCR, one entry per CDR3 protein. Here the sample spans 550,000 to 650,000 distinct CDR3 sequences, around 31% being singletons. The sequenced sample consisted of blood. The source of these receptors is a woman aged 80 or older in good health.

The chain links TRBV4-1 to TRBJ1-4; possible D gene TRBD1, 5 bases. This CDR3 spans 16 amino acids. Germline V CDR1 and CDR2: MGHRA, YSYEKL. V lost 0 bases, J lost 3 bases, and 11 bases lay in between. The CDR3 protein is CASSQEATVSNEKLFF. The CDR3 DNA reads TGCGCCAGCAGCCAAGAGGCGACAGTCTCTAATGAAAAACTGTTTTTT.

The CDR3 is CASSLTIEGSYEQYF. CDR3 sequence (DNA): TGTGCCAGCAGTTTAACTATCGAGGGTTCCTACGAGCAGTACTTC. The chain carries TRBV28 and TRBJ2-7; a weak D match, TRBD2 (5 bases). CDR1 MDHEN and CDR2 SYDVKM come from the germline V gene. V was clipped by 2 bases and J by 1 base, with 12 bases between them. The CDR3 is 15 residues long.

Many counts were recorded for this clonotype. The V and J genes are TRBV20-1 and TRBJ2-3, with 8 bases aligning to TRBD2. This CDR3 comprises 16 residues. The junction had 10 bases not matched to a gene; V was cut back by 5 bases and J by 0 bases. The germline gives CDR1 DFQATT, CDR2 SNEGSKA (reference sequence). The CDR3 loop is CSASVPSGPSTDTQYF. CDR3 bases: TGCAGTGCTTCAGTCCCTAGCGGGCCTAGCACAGATACGCAGTATTTT.

With regard to this clonotype: One end of the junction does not line up with germline, which may come from a read error. The chain couples TRBV7-2 to TRBJ1-2; D is uncertain. The CDR3 has 16 residues. The V gene's germline CDR1 is SGHTA and CDR2 FQGNSA. The CDR3 is CASSLALGSTSRGYTF. CDR3 in DNA: TGTGCTAGCAGCTTAGCTCTGGGGTCTACTTCTCGAGGCTACACCTTC.